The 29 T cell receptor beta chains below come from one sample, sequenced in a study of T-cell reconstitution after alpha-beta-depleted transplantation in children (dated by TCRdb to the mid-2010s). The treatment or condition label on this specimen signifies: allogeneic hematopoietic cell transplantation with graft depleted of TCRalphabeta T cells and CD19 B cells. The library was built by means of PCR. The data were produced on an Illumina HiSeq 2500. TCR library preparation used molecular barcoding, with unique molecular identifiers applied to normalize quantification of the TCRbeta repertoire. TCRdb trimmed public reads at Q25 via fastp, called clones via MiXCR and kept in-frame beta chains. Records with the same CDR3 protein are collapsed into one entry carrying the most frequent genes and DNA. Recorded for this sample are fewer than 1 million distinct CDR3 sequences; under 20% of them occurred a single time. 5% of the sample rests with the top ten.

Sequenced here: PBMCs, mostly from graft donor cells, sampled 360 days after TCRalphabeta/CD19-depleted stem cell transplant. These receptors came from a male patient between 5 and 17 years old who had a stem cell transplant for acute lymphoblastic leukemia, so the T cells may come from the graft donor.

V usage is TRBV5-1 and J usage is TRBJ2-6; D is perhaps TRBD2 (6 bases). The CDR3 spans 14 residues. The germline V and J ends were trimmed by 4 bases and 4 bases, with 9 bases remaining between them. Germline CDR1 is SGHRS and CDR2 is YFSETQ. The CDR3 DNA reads TGCGCCAGCAGCGTCGGGGGAGGGGCCAACGTCCTGACTTTC. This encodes CASSVGGGANVLTF.

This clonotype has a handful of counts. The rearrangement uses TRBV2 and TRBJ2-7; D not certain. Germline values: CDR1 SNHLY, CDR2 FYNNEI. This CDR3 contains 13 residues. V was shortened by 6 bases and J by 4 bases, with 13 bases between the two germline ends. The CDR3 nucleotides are TGTGCCAGCAGCCCGCCCCTTAGGTACGAGCAGTACTTC. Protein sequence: CASSPPLRYEQYF.

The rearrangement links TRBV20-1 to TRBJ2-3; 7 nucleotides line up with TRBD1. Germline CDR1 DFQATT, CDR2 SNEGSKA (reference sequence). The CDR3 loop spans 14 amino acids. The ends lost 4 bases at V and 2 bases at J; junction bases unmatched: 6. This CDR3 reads CSATRQGPTDTQYF. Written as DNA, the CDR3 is TGCAGTGCTACAAGACAGGGCCCCACAGATACGCAGTATTTT.

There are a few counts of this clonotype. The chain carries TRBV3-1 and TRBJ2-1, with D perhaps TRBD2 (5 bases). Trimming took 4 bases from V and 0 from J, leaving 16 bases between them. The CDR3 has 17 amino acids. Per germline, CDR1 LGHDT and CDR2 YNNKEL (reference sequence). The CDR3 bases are TGTGCCAGCAGCCTCAACATCGGGATGAGCTCCTACAATGAGCAGTTCTTC. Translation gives CASSLNIGMSSYNEQFF.

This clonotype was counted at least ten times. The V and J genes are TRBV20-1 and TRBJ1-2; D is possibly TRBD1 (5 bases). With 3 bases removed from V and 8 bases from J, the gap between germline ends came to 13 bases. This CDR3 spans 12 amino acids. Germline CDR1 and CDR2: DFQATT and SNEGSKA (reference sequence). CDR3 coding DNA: TGCAGTGCTAGTAGCGGGACGGGGGGCTACACCTTC. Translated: CSASSGTGGYTF.

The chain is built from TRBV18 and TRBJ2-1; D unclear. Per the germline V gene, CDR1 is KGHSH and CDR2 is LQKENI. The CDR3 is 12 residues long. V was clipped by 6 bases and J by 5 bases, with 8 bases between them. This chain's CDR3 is CASSVFDNEQFF. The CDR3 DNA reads TGTGCCAGCTCGGTTTTCGACAATGAGCAGTTCTTC.

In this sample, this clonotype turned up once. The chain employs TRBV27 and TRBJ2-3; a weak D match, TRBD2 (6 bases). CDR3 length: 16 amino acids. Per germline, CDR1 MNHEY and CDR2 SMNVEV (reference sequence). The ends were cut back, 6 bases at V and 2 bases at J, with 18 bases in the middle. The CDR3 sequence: CASSSTSPRITDTQYF. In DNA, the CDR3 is TGTGCCAGCAGCTCCACTAGCCCCCGAATCACAGATACGCAGTATTTT.

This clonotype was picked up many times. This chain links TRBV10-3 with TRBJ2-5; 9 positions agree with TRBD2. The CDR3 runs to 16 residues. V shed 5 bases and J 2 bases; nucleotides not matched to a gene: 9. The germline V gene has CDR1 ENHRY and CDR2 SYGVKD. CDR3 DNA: TGTGCCATCAGTACCCGCGGGGGGGGCATACAAGAGACCCAGTACTTC. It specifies CAISTRGGGIQETQYF.

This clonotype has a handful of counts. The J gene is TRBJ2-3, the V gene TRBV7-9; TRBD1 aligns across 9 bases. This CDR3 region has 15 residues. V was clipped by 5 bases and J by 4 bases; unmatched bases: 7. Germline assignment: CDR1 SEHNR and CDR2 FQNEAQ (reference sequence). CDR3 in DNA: TGTGCCAGCAGCCCCACAGGGGGCCTGGCAGATACGCAGTATTTT. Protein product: CASSPTGGLADTQYF.

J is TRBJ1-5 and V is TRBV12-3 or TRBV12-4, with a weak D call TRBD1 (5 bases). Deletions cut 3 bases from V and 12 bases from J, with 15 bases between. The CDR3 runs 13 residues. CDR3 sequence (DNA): TGTGCCAGCAGTTTTGGGGTCTACAGGAGCCAGCATTTT. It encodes CASSFGVYRSQHF.

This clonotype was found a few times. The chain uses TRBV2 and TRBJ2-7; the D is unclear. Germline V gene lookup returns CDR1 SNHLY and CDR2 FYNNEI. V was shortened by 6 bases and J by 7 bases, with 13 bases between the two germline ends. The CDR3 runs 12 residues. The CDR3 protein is CASSLLLWEQYF. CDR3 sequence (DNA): TGTGCCAGCAGCCTACTCCTCTGGGAGCAGTACTTC.

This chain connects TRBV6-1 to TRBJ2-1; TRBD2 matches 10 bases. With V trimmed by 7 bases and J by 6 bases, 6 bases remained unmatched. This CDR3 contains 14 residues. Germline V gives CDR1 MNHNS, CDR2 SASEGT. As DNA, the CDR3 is TGTGCCAGCACCCTAGCGGGAGACCGCAATGAGCAGTTCTTC. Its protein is CASTLAGDRNEQFF.

The CDR3 here is CASSQGVGGQGDEQYF. The CDR3 bases are TGCGCCAGCAGCCAAGGCGTAGGGGGACAGGGCGACGAGCAGTACTTC. The chain uses TRBV4-1 and TRBJ2-7; 9 bases match TRBD1. Per the germline V gene, CDR1 is MGHRA and CDR2 is YSYEKL. The CDR3 consists of 16 residues. V gave up 1 base and J gave up 5 bases; unmatched junction bases: 9.

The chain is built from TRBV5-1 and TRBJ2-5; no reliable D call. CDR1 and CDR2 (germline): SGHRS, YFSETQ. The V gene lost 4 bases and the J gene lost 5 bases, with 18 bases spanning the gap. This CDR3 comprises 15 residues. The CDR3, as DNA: TGCGCCAGCAGCCCTAATGGGCTTGACGGGGAGACCCAGTACTTC. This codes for CASSPNGLDGETQYF.

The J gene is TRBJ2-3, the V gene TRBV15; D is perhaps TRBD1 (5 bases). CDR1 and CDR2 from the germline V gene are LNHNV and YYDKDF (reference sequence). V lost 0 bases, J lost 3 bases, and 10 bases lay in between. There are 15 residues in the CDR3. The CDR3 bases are TGTGCCACCAGCAGAGACAGGGTGAGAACAGATACGCAGTATTTT. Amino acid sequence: CATSRDRVRTDTQYF. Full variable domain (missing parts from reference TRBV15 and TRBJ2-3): DAMVIQNPRYQVTQFGKPVTLSCSQTLNHNVMYWYQQKSSQAPKLLFHYYDKDFNNEADTPDNFQSRRPNTSFCFLDIRSPGLGDTAMYLCATSRDRVRTDTQYFGPGTRLTVL.

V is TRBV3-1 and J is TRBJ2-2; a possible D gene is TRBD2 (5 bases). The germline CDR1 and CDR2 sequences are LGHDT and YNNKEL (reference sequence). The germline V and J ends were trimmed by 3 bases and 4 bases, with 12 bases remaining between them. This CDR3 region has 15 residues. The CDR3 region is CASSHGSRVTGELFF. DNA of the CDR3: TGTGCCAGCAGCCATGGGAGTAGGGTCACCGGGGAGCTGTTTTTT.

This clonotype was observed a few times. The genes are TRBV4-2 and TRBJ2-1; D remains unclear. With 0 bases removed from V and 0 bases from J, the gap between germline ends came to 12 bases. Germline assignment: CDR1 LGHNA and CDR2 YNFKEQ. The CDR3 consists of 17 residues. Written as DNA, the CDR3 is TGTGCCAGCAGCCAAGATCCGAGCCGGAGCTCCTACAATGAGCAGTTCTTC. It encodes CASSQDPSRSSYNEQFF.

In DNA, the CDR3 is TGTGCCAGCAGTCCTTCTTGGGTTCGCGAGCAGTTCTTC. Translation gives CASSPSWVREQFF. The rearrangement uses TRBV12-3 or TRBV12-4 and TRBJ2-1; D is undetermined. Trimming cost V 5 bases and J 10 bases, with 15 bases left between them. The CDR3 runs to 13 residues.

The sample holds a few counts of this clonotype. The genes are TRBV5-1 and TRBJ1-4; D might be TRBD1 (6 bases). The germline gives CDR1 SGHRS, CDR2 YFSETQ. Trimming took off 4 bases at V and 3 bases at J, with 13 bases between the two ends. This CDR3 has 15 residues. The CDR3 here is CASSPAHRANEKLFF. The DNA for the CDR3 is TGCGCCAGCAGCCCCGCGCACAGGGCTAATGAAAAACTGTTTTTT.

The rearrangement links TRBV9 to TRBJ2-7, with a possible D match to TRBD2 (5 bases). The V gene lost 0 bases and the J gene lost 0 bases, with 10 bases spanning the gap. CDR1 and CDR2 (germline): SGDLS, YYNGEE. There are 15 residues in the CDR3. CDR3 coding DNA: TGTGCCAGCAGCGTAGCGGAGGAGCTCTCCTACGAGCAGTACTTC. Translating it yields CASSVAEELSYEQYF.

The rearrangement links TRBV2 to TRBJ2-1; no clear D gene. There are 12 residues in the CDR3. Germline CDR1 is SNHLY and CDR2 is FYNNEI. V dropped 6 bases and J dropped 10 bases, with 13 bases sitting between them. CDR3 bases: TGTGCCAGCAGACCTATCGAAAGAGAGCAGTTCTTC. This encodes CASRPIEREQFF.

For the CDR3, the DNA is TGCGCCAGCAGCCAAGATATTACAGGGCCCTCCTACAATGAGCAGTTCTTC. This codes for CASSQDITGPSYNEQFF. This chain uses TRBV4-1 with TRBJ2-1; D possibly corresponds to TRBD1 (6 bases). Per the germline V gene, CDR1 is MGHRA and CDR2 is YSYEKL. This CDR3 has 17 residues. V was pared by 0 bases and J by 0 bases, with 12 bases between.

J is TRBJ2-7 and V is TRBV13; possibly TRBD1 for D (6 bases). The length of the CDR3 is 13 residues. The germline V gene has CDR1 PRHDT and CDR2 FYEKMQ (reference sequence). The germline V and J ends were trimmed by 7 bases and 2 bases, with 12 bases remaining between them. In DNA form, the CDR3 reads TGTGCCAGCACCCAAAAGGGGGCCTACGAGCAGTACTTC. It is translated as CASTQKGAYEQYF.

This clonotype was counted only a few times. The CDR3: CASSWTSGRAGEQYF. The CDR3 nucleotides are TGCGCCAGCAGCTGGACTAGCGGGAGGGCCGGCGAGCAGTACTTC. J is TRBJ2-7 and V is TRBV5-1, with 15 nucleotides matching TRBD2. Germline lookup yields CDR1 SGHRS and CDR2 YFSETQ. This CDR3 comprises 15 residues. V shed 3 bases and J 6 bases; nucleotides not matched to a gene: 4.

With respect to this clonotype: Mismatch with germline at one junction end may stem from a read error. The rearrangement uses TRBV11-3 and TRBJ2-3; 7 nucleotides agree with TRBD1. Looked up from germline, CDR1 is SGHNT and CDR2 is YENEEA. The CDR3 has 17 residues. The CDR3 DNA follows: TGTTCCAGCAGCTTAGTAACCCACGCGACAGGGTCCGATACGCAGTATTTT. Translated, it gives CSSSLVTHATGSDTQYF. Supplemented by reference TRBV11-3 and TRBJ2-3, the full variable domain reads EAGVVQSPRYKIIEKKQPVAFWCNPISGHNTLYWYLQNLGQGPELLIRYENEEAVDDSQLPKDRFSAERLKGVDSTLKIQPAELGDSAVYLCSSSLVTHATGSDTQYFGPGTRLTVL.

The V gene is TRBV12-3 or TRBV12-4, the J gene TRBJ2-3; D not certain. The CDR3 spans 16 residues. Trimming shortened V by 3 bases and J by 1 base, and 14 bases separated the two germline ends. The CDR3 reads CASSLDRDGGTDTQYF. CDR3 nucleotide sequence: TGTGCCAGCAGTTTGGACCGAGACGGAGGCACAGATACGCAGTATTTT.

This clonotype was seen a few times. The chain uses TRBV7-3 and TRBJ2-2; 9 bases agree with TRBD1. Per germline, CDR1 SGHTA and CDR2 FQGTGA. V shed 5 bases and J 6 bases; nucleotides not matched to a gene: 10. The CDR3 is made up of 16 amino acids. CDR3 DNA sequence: TGTGCCAGCAGCAATGAGCAGGGACAGGGCGCCGGGGAGCTGTTTTTT. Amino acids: CASSNEQGQGAGELFF.

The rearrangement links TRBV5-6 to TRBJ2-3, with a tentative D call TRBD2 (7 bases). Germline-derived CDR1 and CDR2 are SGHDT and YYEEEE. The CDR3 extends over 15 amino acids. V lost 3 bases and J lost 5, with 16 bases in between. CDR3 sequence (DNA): TGTGCCAGCAGCTGGCGTGGACTAGGGGGAGATACGCAGTATTTT. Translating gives CASSWRGLGGDTQYF.

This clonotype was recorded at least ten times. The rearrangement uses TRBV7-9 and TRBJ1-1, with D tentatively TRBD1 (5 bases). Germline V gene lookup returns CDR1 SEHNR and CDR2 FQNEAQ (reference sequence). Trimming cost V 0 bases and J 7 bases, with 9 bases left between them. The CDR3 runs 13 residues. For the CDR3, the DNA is TGTGCCAGCAGCTTAGCCCCTGGGGGTGAAGCTTTCTTT. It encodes CASSLAPGGEAFF.